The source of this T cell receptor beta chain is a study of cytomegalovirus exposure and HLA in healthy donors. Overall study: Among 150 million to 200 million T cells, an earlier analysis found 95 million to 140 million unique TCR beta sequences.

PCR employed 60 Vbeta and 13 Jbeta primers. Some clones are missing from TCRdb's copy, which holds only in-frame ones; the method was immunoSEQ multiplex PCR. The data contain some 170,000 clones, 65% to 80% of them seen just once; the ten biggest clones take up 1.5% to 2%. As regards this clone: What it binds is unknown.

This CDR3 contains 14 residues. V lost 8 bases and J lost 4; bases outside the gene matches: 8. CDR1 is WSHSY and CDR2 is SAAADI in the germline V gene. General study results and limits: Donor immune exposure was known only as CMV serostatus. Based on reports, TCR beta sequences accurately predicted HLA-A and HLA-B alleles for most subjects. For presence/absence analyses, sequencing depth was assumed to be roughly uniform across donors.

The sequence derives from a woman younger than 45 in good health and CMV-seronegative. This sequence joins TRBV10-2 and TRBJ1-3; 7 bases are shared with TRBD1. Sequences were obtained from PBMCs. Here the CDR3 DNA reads TGCGCCAGCGCGAGGGGGCTGGACGGAAACACCATATATTTT. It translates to CASARGLDGNTIYF.